The 2 T cell receptor beta chains below all came from one sample that was sequenced in a study of blood T cell repertoires in COVID-19. Profiling relied on immunoSEQ multiplex PCR, and the TCRdb table lists in-frame clones only, not all of them. This sample has 250,000 to 350,000 clones; roughly 80% occur once, and the top ten carry over 1.1%. Input material: peripheral blood. Receptors were obtained from a human donor with COVID-19, enrolled during active disease. The donor label of this sample is uncertain.

The V and J genes are TRBV7-2 and TRBJ2-1, with TRBD2 identical over 9 bases. This CDR3 contains 17 residues. From germline, CDR1 is SGHTA and CDR2 FQGNSA. The ends lost 0 bases at V and 9 bases at J; junction bases unmatched: 12. The CDR3, as DNA: TGTGCCAGCAGCTTAGCGGCGGGAGGGCCGGAGTCCGGTGAGCAGTTCTTC. It encodes CASSLAAGGPESGEQFF.

The count of this clone is one. This sequence joins TRBV5-1 and TRBJ1-1, with D perhaps TRBD1 (5 bases). V lost 1 base and J lost 3, with 10 bases in between. The germline V gene has CDR1 SGHRS and CDR2 YFSETQ. This CDR3 has 14 amino acids. CDR3 amino acids: CASSLWGGDTEAFF. CDR3 coding DNA: TGCGCCAGCAGCTTGTGGGGAGGGGACACTGAAGCTTTCTTT.